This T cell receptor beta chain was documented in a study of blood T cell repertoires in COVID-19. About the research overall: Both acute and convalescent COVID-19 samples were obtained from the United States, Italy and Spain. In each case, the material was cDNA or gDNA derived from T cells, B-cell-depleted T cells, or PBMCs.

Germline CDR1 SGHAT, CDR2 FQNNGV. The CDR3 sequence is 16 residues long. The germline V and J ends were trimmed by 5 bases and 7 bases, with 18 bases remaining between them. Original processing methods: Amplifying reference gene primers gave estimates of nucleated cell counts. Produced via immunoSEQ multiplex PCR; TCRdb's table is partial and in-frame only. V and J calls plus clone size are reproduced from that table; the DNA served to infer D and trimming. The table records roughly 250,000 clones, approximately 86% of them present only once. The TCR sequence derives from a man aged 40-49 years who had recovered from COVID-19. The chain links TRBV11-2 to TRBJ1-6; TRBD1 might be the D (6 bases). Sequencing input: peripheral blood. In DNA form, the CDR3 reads TGTGCCAGCAGCGGTACAGGGAAAACGGCGAATTCACCCCTCCACTTT. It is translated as CASSGTGKTANSPLHF.